This T cell receptor (beta chain) was identified during a study of CD8 T cells in Susac syndrome. An input of about 0.5 to 1 ug of RNA was subjected to reverse transcription using random hexamers. TCRdb called the immunoSEQ multiplex PCR reads again in MiXCR, with one record for every CDR3 protein. The sample has about 210,000 distinct CDR3 sequences, roughly 96% seen once. General observations from the study: Acknowledgment was made by the study that its TCR sequencing and HLA analysis involved a relatively small number of individuals.

Points on this clonotype: The antigen is unknown.

The CDR3 covers 17 residues. Germline V lookup: CDR1 LGHDT, CDR2 YNNKEL (reference sequence). V lost 4 bases, J lost 2 bases, and 18 bases lay in between. Peripheral blood CD8+ and CD4+ T cells were profiled by TCR beta sequencing. Patients with stable or active relapsing-remitting disease, all of them treatment-naive, made up the multiple sclerosis controls. The clonotype was recovered from a human donor with multiple sclerosis. The chain employs TRBV3-1 and TRBJ2-1, with D perhaps TRBD2 (5 bases). Sequencing was performed on CD4+ T cells from PBMCs. CDR3 in amino acids: CASSPDRQLGTYNEQFF. The CDR3 nucleotides read TGTGCCAGCAGCCCGGACCGTCAGCTCGGGACCTACAATGAGCAGTTCTTC.